This TCR beta chain was captured in a study of blood T cells in healthy people across ages. General study results and limits: There was no known CMV status for donors, so expanded clonotype changes were possibly confounded.

As to this clonotype: Antigen specificity is unknown.

Between the trimmed V and J ends, which lost 1 base and 17 bases, there was a span of 12 bases. CDR3 length: 12 residues. Germline assignment: CDR1 SGHTA and CDR2 FQGNSA. It was with a sample-barcoded 5' primer and a J-beta primer mix that a second PCR of about 6 to 11 cycles was run. TCRdb re-called the 5' RACE reads with MiXCR, one entry per CDR3 protein. The sample holds over 600,000 distinct CDR3 sequences; around 38% are singletons and the top ten take approximately 29%. This TCR was sampled from an older man in good health. The rearrangement links TRBV7-2 to TRBJ2-6; maybe TRBD2 (5 bases). The sample comprised blood. CDR3 bases: TGTACCAGCAGCTTAGTGGACTTTCCGATGACTTTC. This codes for CTSSLVDFPMTF.